One sample yielded the 28 T cell receptor beta chains listed below, sequenced in a study of low-dose radiotherapy and immunotherapy resistance in tumors. TRAV- and TRBV-specific primers were used for first-strand cDNA, which covered alpha and beta chains. TCRs were put through 20 to 25 PCR cycles of amplification with Phusion. A constant-region primer and the V-primer adapter served as the primer pair. Via MiXCR, TCRdb re-called the reads, giving one row per CDR3 protein. The sample includes approximately 80,000 distinct CDR3 sequences, about a sixth of them seen just once. Specified time point: after trial treatment. Treatment reported: LDRT plus nivolumab, ipilimumab, low-dose cyclophosphamide and aspirin (RACIN trial). The sequenced sample was PBMCs, obtained after low-dose radiotherapy plus immunotherapy. These receptors were collected from a male donor with prostate cancer.

This clonotype has at least ten counts. This chain uses TRBV30 with TRBJ2-3; TRBD2 might be the D (6 bases). The germline V gene has CDR1 GTSNPN and CDR2 SVGIG (reference sequence). The length of the CDR3 is 15 residues. The V gene lost 0 bases and the J gene lost 1 base, with 11 bases spanning the gap. The CDR3 bases are TGTGCCTGGAGTGTTTCCGGGGGAGGCACAGATACGCAGTATTTT. This sequence encodes CAWSVSGGGTDTQYF.

V is TRBV4-1 and J is TRBJ2-2; no reliable D call. This CDR3 has 15 residues. The V end lost 4 bases, the J end lost 3 bases, and 12 bases lay between the germline ends. Germline V CDR1 and CDR2: MGHRA, YSYEKL. Written as DNA, the CDR3 is TGCGCCAGCAGCCTTTCCGCGCACGACACCGGGGAGCTGTTTTTT. Protein: CASSLSAHDTGELFF.

This clonotype showed up many times. The V call is TRBV5-1, the J call TRBJ2-1; 11 bases align to TRBD2. CDR3 length: 16 amino acids. In germline, CDR1 is SGHRS, CDR2 YFSETQ. The V gene end was trimmed by 4 bases and the J gene end by 10 bases; junction bases not matched to a gene: 13. The CDR3 is CASSVEIAGGPSEQFF. The CDR3 region has the DNA TGCGCCAGCAGCGTGGAGATAGCGGGAGGGCCTAGCGAGCAGTTCTTC.

The sample holds one count of this clonotype. This chain uses TRBV4-2 with TRBJ2-1, with D perhaps assigned TRBD1 or TRBD2 (5 bases each). Germline values: CDR1 LGHNA, CDR2 YNFKEQ. The V and J ends lost 0 bases and 4 bases respectively, with 16 bases between them. The CDR3 has 17 amino acids. The CDR3 loop reads CASSQEGDSGGYNEQFF. The CDR3 DNA reads TGTGCCAGCAGCCAAGAGGGTGACAGTGGGGGTTACAATGAGCAGTTCTTC.

On this clonotype: A far larger clone differs by one base, so this is likely a read error. The chain uses TRBV7-6 and TRBJ2-5; D uncertain. V dropped 6 bases and J dropped 5 bases, with 16 bases sitting between them. The CDR3 totals 14 residues. Germline CDR1 and CDR2: SGHVS and FNYEAQ. The CDR3 protein is CASRPPTEQETQYF. The CDR3 region has the DNA TGTGCCAGCAGGCCTCCTACAGAGCAGGAGACCCAGTACTTC.

This clonotype was observed once. This chain connects TRBV7-2 to TRBJ2-7; the match to TRBD2 covers 7 bases. V lost 1 base to trimming and J lost 2 bases; unmatched junction nucleotides: 5. This CDR3 contains 15 residues. Germline V lookup: CDR1 SGHTA, CDR2 FQGNSA. Here the CDR3 DNA reads TGTGCCAGCAGCTTAGACGGGGGGTACGCCTACGAGCAGTACTTC. This translates into CASSLDGGYAYEQYF.

This clonotype came up a few times. The V and J genes are TRBV27 and TRBJ2-7; 10 bases agree with TRBD2. CDR1 and CDR2 (germline): MNHEY, SMNVEV (reference sequence). This CDR3 region has 15 residues. V was pared by 2 bases and J by 0 bases, with 1 base of the junction left unmatched. DNA of the CDR3: TGTGCCAGCAGTTTACTAGCGGGAGACTCCTACGAGCAGTACTTC. This codes for CASSLLAGDSYEQYF.

This clonotype was picked up many times. This rearrangement joins TRBV4-3 to TRBJ2-7; 8 bases align to TRBD2. V was clipped by 0 bases and J by 3 bases; unmatched bases: 1. The CDR3 has 14 amino acids. From germline, CDR1 is LGHNA and CDR2 YSLEER. Here the CDR3 reads CASSQDSGVYEQYF. The CDR3, as DNA: TGCGCCAGCAGCCAAGATAGCGGGGTCTACGAGCAGTACTTC.

This chain uses TRBV13 with TRBJ2-1, with a tentative D call TRBD1 (5 bases). The CDR3 spans 13 residues. Germline CDR1 is PRHDT and CDR2 is FYEKMQ (reference sequence). V shed 2 bases and J shed 9 bases, with 11 bases lying between them. The chain's CDR3 is CASSLMAQGEQFF. CDR3 nucleotides: TGTGCCAGCAGCTTAATGGCCCAGGGTGAGCAGTTCTTC. The full variable domain, rest sourced from reference TRBV13 and TRBJ2-1, is AAGVIQSPRHLIKEKRETATLKCYPIPRHDTVYWYQQGPGQDPQFLISFYEKMQSDKGSIPDRFSAQQFSDYHSELNMSSLELGDSALYFCASSLMAQGEQFFGPGTRLTVL.

This clonotype came up a few times. The CDR3 DNA reads TGTGCCAGCAGTTTTAGGGCGACAGGCACAGATACGCAGTATTTT. Translation gives CASSFRATGTDTQYF. This chain joins TRBV6-2 or TRBV6-3 and TRBJ2-3; D may be TRBD1 (5 bases). Trimming removed 4 bases at V and 1 base at J, with 12 bases between. The CDR3 runs 15 residues. The germline V gene has CDR1 MNHEY and CDR2 SVGEGT.

This clonotype was counted many times. This chain joins TRBV29-1 and TRBJ2-2; 8 nucleotides line up with TRBD1. In germline, CDR1 is SQVTM, CDR2 ANQGSEA. Trimming took 7 bases from V and 4 from J; bases not matched to a gene: 8. The CDR3 sequence is 14 residues long. This chain's CDR3 is CSAWTGSPTGELFF. The CDR3 region has the DNA TGCAGCGCTTGGACAGGGTCGCCCACCGGGGAGCTGTTTTTT.

In this sample, this clonotype turned up many times. V usage is TRBV28 and J usage is TRBJ1-2, with D perhaps TRBD1 (5 bases). Trimming left V 3 bases short and J 4 bases short, with 6 bases between. The CDR3 length is 12 residues. Germline CDR1 MDHEN, CDR2 SYDVKM. The CDR3: CASSLGVYGYTF. The CDR3 region has the DNA TGTGCCAGCAGTTTGGGGGTCTATGGCTACACCTTC.

Turning to this clonotype: Given a far larger clone just one base away, this is likely a sequencing read error. This chain links TRBV6-4 with TRBJ2-3, with 8 bases identical to TRBD2. The CDR3 consists of 14 residues. Germline trimming cut 4 bases from V and 0 bases from J; bases unmatched to any gene: 0. Germline-derived CDR1 and CDR2 are MRHNA and SNTAGT. The CDR3 sequence: CASSASGSTDTQYF. For the CDR3, the DNA is TGTGCCAGCAGTGCTAGCGGGAGCACAGATACGCAGTATTTT.

The chain has TRBV10-3 and TRBJ2-1; a possible D gene is TRBD2 (5 bases). Looked up from germline, CDR1 is ENHRY and CDR2 is SYGVKD. Trimming removed 6 bases from V and 1 base from J, with 16 bases in between. The length of the CDR3 is 16 residues. This chain's CDR3 is CAISPLEGGSYNEQFF. The CDR3 nucleotides read TGTGCCATCAGCCCTTTAGAGGGTGGTTCCTACAATGAGCAGTTCTTC.

The J gene is TRBJ2-7, the V gene TRBV5-1; TRBD1 matches at 11 bases. After removal of 0 bases from V and 2 bases from J, the junction contained 4 bases not matched to a gene. This CDR3 comprises 16 residues. Germline CDR1 is SGHRS and CDR2 is YFSETQ. In DNA, the CDR3 is TGCGCCAGCAGCTTGGAAGCGGGACAGGGGGCCTACGAGCAGTACTTC. As protein: CASSLEAGQGAYEQYF.

This clonotype occurred many times. The rearrangement uses TRBV11-2 and TRBJ2-2; no clear D. V was cut by 1 base and J by 0 bases, with 9 bases left in between. Germline-derived CDR1 and CDR2 are SGHAT and FQNNGV. This CDR3 contains 16 residues. CDR3 amino acids: CASSLVANPNTGELFF. The CDR3 DNA reads TGTGCCAGCAGCTTAGTAGCTAACCCGAACACCGGGGAGCTGTTTTTT.

The sample holds many counts of this clonotype. The gene calls are TRBV5-4 and TRBJ2-3; D gene ambiguous. This CDR3 is 15 amino acids long. The germline V gene encodes CDR1 SGHNT and CDR2 YYREEE (reference sequence). Trimming removed 2 bases from V and 5 bases from J, with 15 bases in between. For the CDR3, the DNA is TGTGCCAGCAGCTTCCTGACCGGGTCGCAAGATACGCAGTATTTT. Its translation: CASSFLTGSQDTQYF.

Comments on this clonotype: A far larger clone is only one base removed, so a read error is likely. The gene calls are TRBV13 and TRBJ2-7; perhaps TRBD1 as D (6 bases). The germline CDR1 and CDR2 sequences are PRHDT and FYEKMQ (reference sequence). This CDR3 contains 16 residues. The chain's CDR3 is CATSSRFQGMDYEQYF. The DNA for the CDR3 is TGTGCCACCAGCAGCCGTTTCCAGGGGATGGATTACGAGCAGTACTTC.

As concerns this clonotype: This sequence is one base from a far larger clone and is likely a read error. The V and J genes are TRBV10-3 and TRBJ2-4; perhaps TRBD2 as D (7 bases). Germline V gene sequence: CDR1 ENHRY, CDR2 SYGVKD. Trimming shortened V by 3 bases and J by 13 bases, and 16 bases separated the two germline ends. This CDR3 has 13 residues. DNA of the CDR3: TGTGCCATCAGTGACCAGCGGGACAATGAGCAGTACTTC. Encoded protein: CAISDQRDNEQYF.

The sample holds a few counts of this clonotype. This chain links TRBV6-2 or TRBV6-3 with TRBJ2-5; 8 nucleotides line up with TRBD1. CDR3 length equals 14 residues. V dropped 2 bases and J dropped 5; count of bases not matched to a gene: 4. Per the germline V gene, CDR1 is MNHEY and CDR2 is SVGEGT. The CDR3 DNA is TGTGCCAGCAGTTACGGACAGGGTCCGGAGACCCAGTACTTC. This translates into CASSYGQGPETQYF.

Ten or more counts support this clonotype. The CDR3 coding sequence is TGTGCCTGGAGTCCGCTCGGCGGCCTCCGGTACGAGCAGTACTTC. It codes for CAWSPLGGLRYEQYF. This sequence joins TRBV30 and TRBJ2-7, with unresolved D. The CDR3 runs to 15 residues. V dropped 2 bases and J dropped 4 bases, with 18 bases sitting between them. Germline lookup yields CDR1 GTSNPN and CDR2 SVGIG (reference sequence).

The chain carries TRBV18 and TRBJ2-7; D remains unclear. In germline, CDR1 is KGHSH, CDR2 LQKENI. CDR3 size: 13 residues. The ends were cut back, 2 bases at V and 5 bases at J, with 10 bases in the middle. This CDR3 is CASSPSASNEQYF. DNA for the CDR3: TGTGCCAGCTCACCATCCGCGTCTAACGAGCAGTACTTC.

This clonotype was seen ten or more times. The chain employs TRBV4-1 and TRBJ2-2; 10 bases agree with TRBD2. Germline V lookup: CDR1 MGHRA, CDR2 YSYEKL. J lost 6 bases, V lost 0 bases, and 10 bases had no gene match. The CDR3 runs to 18 residues. Here the CDR3 reads CASSQDSLAGGGSGELFF. Written as DNA, the CDR3 is TGCGCCAGCAGCCAAGATTCATTAGCGGGAGGTGGGTCCGGGGAGCTGTTTTTT.

This clonotype was counted ten times or more. The chain carries TRBV20-1 and TRBJ2-6; D gene uncertain. The ends were cut back, 0 bases at V and 2 bases at J, with 11 bases in the middle. Germline V CDR1 and CDR2: DFQATT, SNEGSKA (reference sequence). CDR3 length: 16 residues. In DNA form, the CDR3 reads TGCAGTGCTAGAGATCTGTTAGTCGCTGGGGCCAACGTCCTGACTTTC. Amino acid sequence: CSARDLLVAGANVLTF.

The sample holds a few counts of this clonotype. The chain couples TRBV14 to TRBJ2-6, with 7 bases lining up with TRBD1. J lost 5 bases, V lost 4 bases, and 8 bases had no gene match. Germline-derived CDR1 and CDR2 are SGHDN and FVKESK. CDR3 size: 16 residues. The CDR3 DNA is TGTGCCAGCAGCCGGACAGGTGGCTCCAGGGCCAACGTCCTGACTTTC. The encoded protein is CASSRTGGSRANVLTF.

This clonotype was observed at least ten times. The gene calls are TRBV20-1 and TRBJ2-7, with D perhaps assigned TRBD1 or TRBD2 (5 bases each). With 3 bases removed from V and 2 bases from J, the gap between germline ends came to 14 bases. CDR1 DFQATT and CDR2 SNEGSKA come from the germline V gene (reference sequence). The CDR3 is 14 residues long. CDR3 loop: CSARGRDDTYEQYF. Written as DNA, the CDR3 is TGCAGTGCTAGGGGCCGGGACGACACCTACGAGCAGTACTTC.

This clonotype came up many times. The chain carries TRBV5-1 and TRBJ2-1; TRBD2 aligns across 11 bases. V dropped 3 bases and J dropped 7; count of bases not matched to a gene: 18. The germline V gene encodes CDR1 SGHRS and CDR2 YFSETQ. CDR3 length equals 19 residues. CDR3 in DNA: TGCGCCAGCAGCTCGGGACGAAAAACTAGCGGGAGATTCTCAAATGAGCAGTTCTTC. It encodes CASSSGRKTSGRFSNEQFF. Using reference TRBV5-1 and TRBJ2-1 for the parts outside the CDR3, the full variable domain is KAGVTQTPRYLIKTRGQQVTLSCSPISGHRSVSWYQQTPGQGLQFLFEYFSETQRNKGNFPGRFSGRQFSNSRSEMNVSTLELGDSALYLCASSSGRKTSGRFSNEQFFGPGTRLTVL.

This clonotype was found many times. The chain recombines TRBV7-8 with TRBJ2-5; D might be TRBD1 (5 bases). The CDR3 contains 15 residues. V lost 5 bases, J lost 5 bases, and 18 bases lay in between. The germline V gene encodes CDR1 SGHVS and CDR2 FQNEAQ. CDR3 protein: CASSQRGFPGETQYF. The CDR3 DNA reads as TGTGCCAGCAGCCAAAGGGGCTTTCCCGGGGAGACCCAGTACTTC. The full variable domain, completed using reference TRBV7-8 and TRBJ2-5, is GAGVSQSPRYKVAKRGQDVALRCDPISGHVSLFWYQQALGQGPEFLTYFQNEAQLDKSGLPSDRFFAERPEGSVSTLKIQRTQQEDSAVYLCASSQRGFPGETQYFGPGTRLLVL.